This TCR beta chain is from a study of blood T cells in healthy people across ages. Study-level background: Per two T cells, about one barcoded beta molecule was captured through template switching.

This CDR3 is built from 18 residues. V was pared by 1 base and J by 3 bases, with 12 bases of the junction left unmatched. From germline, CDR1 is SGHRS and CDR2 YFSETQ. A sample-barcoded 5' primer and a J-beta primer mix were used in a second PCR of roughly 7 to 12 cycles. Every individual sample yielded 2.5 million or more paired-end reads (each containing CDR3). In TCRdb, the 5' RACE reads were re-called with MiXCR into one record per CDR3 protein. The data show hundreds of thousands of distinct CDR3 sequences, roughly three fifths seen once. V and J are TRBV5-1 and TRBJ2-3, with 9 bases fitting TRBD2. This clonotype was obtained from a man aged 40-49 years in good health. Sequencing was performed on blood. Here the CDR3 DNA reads TGCGCCAGCAGCTTGCGTCCTGGCGGGAGGGCCAAGACAGATACGCAGTATTTT. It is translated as CASSLRPGGRAKTDTQYF.